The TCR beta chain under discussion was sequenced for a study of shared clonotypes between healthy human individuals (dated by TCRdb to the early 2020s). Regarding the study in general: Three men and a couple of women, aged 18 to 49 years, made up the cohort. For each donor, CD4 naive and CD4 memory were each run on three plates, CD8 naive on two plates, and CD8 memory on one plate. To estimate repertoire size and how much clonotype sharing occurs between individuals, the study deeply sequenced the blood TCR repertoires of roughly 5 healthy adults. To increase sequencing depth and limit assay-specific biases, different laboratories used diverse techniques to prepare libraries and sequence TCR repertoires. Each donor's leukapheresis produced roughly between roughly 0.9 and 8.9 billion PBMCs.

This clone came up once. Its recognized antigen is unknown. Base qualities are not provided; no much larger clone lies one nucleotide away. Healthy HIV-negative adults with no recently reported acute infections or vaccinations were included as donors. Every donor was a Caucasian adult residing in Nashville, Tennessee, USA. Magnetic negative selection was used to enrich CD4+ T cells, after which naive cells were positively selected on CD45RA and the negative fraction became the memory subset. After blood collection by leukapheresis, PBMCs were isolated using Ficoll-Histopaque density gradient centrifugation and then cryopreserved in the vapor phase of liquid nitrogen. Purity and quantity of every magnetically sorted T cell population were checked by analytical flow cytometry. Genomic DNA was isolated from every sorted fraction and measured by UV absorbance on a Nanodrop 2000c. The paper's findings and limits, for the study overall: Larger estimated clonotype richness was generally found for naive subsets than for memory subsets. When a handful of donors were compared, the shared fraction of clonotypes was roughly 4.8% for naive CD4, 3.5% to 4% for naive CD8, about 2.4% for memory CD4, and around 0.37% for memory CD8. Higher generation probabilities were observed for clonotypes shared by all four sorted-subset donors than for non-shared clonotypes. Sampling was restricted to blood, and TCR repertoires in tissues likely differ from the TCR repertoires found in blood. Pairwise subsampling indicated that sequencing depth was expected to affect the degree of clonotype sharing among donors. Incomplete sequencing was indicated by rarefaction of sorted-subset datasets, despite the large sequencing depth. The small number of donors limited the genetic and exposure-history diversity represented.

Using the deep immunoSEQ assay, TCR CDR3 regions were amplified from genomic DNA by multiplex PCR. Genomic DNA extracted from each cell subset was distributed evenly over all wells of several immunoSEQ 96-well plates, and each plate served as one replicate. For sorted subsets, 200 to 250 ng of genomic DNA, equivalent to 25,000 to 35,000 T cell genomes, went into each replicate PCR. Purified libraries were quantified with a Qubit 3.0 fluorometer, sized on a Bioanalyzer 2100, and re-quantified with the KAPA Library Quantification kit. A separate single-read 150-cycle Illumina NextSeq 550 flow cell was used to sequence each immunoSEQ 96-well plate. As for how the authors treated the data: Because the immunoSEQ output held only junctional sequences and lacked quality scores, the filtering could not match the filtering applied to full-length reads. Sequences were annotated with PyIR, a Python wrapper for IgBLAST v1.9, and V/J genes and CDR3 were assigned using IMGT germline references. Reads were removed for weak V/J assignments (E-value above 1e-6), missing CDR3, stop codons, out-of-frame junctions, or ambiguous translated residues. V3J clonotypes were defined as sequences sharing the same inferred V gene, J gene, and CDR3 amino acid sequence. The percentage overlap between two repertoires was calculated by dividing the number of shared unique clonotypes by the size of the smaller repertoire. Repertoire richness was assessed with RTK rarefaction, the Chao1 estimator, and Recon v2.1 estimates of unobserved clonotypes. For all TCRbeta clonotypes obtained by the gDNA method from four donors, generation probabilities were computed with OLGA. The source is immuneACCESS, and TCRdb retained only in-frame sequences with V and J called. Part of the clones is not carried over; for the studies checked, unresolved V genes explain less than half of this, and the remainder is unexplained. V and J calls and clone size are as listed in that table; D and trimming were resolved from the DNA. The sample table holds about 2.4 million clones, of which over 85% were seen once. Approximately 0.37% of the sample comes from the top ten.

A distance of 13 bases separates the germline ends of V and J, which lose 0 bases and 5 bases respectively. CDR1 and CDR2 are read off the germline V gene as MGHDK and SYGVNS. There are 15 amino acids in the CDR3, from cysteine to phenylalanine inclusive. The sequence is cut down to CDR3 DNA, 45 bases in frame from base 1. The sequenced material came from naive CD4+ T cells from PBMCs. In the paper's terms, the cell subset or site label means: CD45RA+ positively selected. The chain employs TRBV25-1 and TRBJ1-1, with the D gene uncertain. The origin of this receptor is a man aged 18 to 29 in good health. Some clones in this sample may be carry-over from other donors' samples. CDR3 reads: CASSEYEAAGTEAFF. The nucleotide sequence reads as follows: TGTGCCAGCAGTGAATACGAGGCAGCCGGGACTGAAGCTTTCTTT.